This TCR beta chain was identified in a study of PD-L1 blockade in urothelial cancer. The CDR3 totals 14 residues. TCRdb keeps only in-frame clones here, not all; method: immunoSEQ multiplex PCR. Of around 26,000 clones listed, roughly 90% are singletons. This receptor was taken from a man aged 55 to 70 with urothelial cancer. The sequenced sample was PBMCs, obtained around atezolizumab (anti-PD-L1) treatment. This rearrangement joins TRBV1 to TRBJ1-4; the tabulated D call, TRBD1, remains unverified against the DNA. TRBV1 is a known pseudogene. The CDR3 loop is CTSSHRGPNEKLFF. CDR3 DNA sequence: TGCACCAGTTCACACAGGGGGCCTAATGAAAAACTGTTTTTT.